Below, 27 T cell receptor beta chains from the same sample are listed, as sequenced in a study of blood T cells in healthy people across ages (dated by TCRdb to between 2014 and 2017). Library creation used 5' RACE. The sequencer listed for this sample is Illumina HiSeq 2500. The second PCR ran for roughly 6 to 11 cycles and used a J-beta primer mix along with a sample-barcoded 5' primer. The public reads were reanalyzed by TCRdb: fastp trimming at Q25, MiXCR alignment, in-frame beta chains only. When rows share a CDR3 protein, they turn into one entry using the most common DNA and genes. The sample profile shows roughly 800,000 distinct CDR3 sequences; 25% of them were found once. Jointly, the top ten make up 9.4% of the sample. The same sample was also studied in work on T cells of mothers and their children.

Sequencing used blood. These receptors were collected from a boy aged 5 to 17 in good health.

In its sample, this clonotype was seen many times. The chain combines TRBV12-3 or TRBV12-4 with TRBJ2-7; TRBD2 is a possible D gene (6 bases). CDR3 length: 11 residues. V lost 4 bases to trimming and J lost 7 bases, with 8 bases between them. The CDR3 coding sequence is TGTGCCAGCAGTTCCGGGGGTGAGCAGTACTTC. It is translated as CASSSGGEQYF.

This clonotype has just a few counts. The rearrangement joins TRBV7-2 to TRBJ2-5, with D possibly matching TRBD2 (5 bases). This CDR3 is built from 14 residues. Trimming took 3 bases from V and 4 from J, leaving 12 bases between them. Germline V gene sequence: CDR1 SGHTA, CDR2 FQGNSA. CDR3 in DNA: TGTGCCAGCAGCTTCCCGGGAAGGACAGAGACCCAGTACTTC. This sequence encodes CASSFPGRTETQYF.

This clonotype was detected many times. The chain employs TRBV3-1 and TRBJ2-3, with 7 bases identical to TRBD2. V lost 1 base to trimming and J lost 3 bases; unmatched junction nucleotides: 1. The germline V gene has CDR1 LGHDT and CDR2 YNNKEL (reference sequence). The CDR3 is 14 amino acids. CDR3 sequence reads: CASSQGLATDTQYF. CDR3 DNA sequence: TGTGCCAGCAGCCAAGGACTAGCAACAGATACGCAGTATTTT.

Here the CDR3 DNA reads TGCGCCAGCAGCCCTGACTCCCGGGAATCACCCCTCCACTTT. It translates to CASSPDSRESPLHF. The V call is TRBV4-1, the J call TRBJ1-6; D gene unclear. Germline-derived CDR1 and CDR2 are MGHRA and YSYEKL. CDR3 length: 14 amino acids. V lost 4 bases and J 10 bases, leaving 14 bases between the germline ends.

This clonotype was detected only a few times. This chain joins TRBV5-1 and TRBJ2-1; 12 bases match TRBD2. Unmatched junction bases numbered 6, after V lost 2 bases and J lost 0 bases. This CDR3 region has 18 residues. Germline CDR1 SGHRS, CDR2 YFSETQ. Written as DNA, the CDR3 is TGCGCCAGCAGCTTAACTGGACTAGCGGGGAGCTCCTACAATGAGCAGTTCTTC. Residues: CASSLTGLAGSSYNEQFF.

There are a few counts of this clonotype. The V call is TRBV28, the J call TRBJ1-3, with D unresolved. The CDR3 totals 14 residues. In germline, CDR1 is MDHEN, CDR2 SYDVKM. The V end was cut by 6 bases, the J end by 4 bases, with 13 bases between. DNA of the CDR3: TGTGCCAGCAGGTACAGTACCTACGGAAACACCATATATTTT. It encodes CASRYSTYGNTIYF.

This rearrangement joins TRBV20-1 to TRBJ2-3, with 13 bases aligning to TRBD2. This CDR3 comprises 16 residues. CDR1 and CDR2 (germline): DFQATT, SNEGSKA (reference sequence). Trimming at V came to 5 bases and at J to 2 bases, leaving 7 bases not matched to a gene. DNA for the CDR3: TGCAGTGCTTCCCGGACTAGCGGGAGTACCACAGATACGCAGTATTTT. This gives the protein CSASRTSGSTTDTQYF.

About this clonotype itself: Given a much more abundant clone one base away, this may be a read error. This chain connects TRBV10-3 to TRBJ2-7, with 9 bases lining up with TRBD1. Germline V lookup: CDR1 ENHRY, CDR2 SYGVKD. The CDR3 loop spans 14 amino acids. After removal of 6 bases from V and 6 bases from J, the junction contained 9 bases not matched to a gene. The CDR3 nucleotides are TGTGCCATCAGGACGGACAGGGGATTCTGCGAGCAGTACTTC. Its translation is CAIRTDRGFCEQYF.

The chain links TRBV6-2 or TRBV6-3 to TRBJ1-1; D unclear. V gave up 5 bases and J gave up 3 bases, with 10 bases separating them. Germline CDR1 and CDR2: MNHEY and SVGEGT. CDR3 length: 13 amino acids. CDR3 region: CASSAHSDTEAFF. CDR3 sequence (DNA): TGTGCCAGCAGTGCGCATTCGGACACTGAAGCTTTCTTT.

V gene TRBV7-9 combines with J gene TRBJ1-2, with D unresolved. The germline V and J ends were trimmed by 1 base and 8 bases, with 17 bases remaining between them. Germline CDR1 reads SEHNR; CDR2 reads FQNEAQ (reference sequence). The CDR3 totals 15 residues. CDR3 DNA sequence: TGTGCCAGCAGCTTAGGTTCGGGAGGAGGCGGAGGCTACACCTTC. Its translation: CASSLGSGGGGGYTF.

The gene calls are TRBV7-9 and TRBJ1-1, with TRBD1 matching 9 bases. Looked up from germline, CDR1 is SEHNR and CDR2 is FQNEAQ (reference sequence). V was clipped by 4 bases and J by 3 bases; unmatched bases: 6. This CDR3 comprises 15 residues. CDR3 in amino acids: CASSSQGAPDTEAFF. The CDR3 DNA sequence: TGTGCCAGCAGCTCACAGGGGGCGCCGGACACTGAAGCTTTCTTT.

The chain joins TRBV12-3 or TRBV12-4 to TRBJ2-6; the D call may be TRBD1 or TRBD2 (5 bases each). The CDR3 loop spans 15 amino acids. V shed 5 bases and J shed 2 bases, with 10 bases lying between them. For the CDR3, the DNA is TGTGCCAGCAGTGAAAGAGGGGCTGGGGCCAACGTCCTGACTTTC. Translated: CASSERGAGANVLTF.

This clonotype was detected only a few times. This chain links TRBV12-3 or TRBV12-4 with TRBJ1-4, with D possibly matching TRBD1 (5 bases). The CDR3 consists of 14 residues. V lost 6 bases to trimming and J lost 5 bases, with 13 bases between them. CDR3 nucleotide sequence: TGTGCCAGCAGCTCCCGGGGCTTAAATGAAAAACTGTTTTTT. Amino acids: CASSSRGLNEKLFF.

The CDR3 region is CASFASGANVLTF. As DNA, the CDR3 is TGTGCCAGCTTTGCGTCTGGGGCCAACGTCCTGACTTTC. The chain couples TRBV6-6 to TRBJ2-6; D unclear. V lost 8 bases and J lost 1, with 6 bases in between. Germline V gene lookup returns CDR1 MNHNY and CDR2 SVGAGI (reference sequence). This CDR3 is built from 13 residues.

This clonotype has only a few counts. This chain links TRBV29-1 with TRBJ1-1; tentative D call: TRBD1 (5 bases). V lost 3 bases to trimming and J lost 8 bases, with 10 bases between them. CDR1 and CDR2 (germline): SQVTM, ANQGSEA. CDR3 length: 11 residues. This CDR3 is CSVDGPGEAFF. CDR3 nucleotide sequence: TGCAGCGTTGATGGCCCAGGGGAAGCTTTCTTT.

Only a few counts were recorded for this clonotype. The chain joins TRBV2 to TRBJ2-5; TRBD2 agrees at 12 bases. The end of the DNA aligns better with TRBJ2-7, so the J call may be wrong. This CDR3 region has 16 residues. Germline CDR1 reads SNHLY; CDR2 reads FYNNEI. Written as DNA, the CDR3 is TGTGCCAGCAGTCCCCTGACTAGCGGGAGTTCCTACGAGCAGTACTTC. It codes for CASSPLTSGSSYEQYF.

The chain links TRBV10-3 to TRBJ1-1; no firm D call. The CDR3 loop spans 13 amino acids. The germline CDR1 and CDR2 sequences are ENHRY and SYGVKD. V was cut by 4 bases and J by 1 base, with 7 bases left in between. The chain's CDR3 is CAISAMGNTEAFF. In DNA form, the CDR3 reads TGTGCCATCAGTGCTATGGGGAACACTGAAGCTTTCTTT.

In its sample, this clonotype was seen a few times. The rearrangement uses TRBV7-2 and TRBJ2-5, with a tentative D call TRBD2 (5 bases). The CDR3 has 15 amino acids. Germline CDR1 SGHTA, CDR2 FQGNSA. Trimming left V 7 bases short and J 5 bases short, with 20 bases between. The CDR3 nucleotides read TGTGCCAGCAACTTTCCAGGACTGGGCGGGGAGACCCAGTACTTC. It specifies CASNFPGLGGETQYF.

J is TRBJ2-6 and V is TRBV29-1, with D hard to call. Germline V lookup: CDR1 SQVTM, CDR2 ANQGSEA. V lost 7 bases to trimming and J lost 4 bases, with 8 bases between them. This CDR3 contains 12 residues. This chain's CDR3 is CSGMTGANVLTF. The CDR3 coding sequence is TGCAGCGGAATGACAGGGGCCAACGTCCTGACTTTC.

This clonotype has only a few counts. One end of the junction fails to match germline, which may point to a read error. The CDR3 sequence is CSAPGQVQEAQYF. CDR3 coding DNA: TGCAGCGCCCCGGGACAGGTCCAAGAGGCCCAGTACTTC. This chain connects TRBV29-1 to TRBJ2-5, with 8 bases matching TRBD1. Germline loops: CDR1 SQVTM, CDR2 ANQGSEA. The CDR3 runs 13 residues.

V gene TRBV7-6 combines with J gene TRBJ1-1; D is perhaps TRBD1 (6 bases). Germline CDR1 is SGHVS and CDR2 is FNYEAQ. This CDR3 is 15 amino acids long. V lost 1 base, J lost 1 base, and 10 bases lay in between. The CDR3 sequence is CASSLGGAGNTEAFF. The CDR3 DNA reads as TGTGCCAGCAGCTTAGGGGGGGCCGGGAACACTGAAGCTTTCTTT.

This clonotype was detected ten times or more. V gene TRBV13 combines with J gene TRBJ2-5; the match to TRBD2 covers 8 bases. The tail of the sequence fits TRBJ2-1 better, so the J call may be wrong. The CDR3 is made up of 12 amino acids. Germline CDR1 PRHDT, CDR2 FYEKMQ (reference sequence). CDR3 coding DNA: TGTGCCAGCAGCTCCGCGGGGGGTGAGCAGTTCTTC. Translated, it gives CASSSAGGEQFF.

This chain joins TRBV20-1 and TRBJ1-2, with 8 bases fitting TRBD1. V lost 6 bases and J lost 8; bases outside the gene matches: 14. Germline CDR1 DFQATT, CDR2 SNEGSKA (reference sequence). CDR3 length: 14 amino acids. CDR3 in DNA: TGCAGTGCCGAATATACAGGACAGGGTTGGGGCTACACCTTC. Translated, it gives CSAEYTGQGWGYTF.

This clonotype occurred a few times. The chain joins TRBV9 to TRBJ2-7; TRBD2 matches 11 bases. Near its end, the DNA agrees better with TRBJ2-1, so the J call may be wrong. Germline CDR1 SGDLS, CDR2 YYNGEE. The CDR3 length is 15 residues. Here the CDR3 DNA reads TGTGCCAGCAGCGTTCGGACTAGCGGGTTCAATGAGCAGTTCTTC. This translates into CASSVRTSGFNEQFF.

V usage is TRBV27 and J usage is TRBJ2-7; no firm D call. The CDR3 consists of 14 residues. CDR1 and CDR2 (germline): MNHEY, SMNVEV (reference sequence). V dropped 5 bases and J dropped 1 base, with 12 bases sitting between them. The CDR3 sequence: CASSPSDGSYEQYF. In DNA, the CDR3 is TGTGCCAGCAGTCCCTCGGACGGGTCCTACGAGCAGTACTTC.

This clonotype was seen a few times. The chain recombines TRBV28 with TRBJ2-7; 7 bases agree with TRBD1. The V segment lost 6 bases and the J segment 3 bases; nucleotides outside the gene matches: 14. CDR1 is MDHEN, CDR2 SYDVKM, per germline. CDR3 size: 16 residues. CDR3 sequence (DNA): TGTGCCAGCAGCCATCCACAAGACAGGGCTGACTACGAGCAGTACTTC. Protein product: CASSHPQDRADYEQYF.

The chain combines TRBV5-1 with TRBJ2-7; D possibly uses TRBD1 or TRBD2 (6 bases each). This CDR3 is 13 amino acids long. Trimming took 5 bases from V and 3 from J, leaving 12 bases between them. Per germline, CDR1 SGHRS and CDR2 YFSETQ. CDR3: CASRVGGIYEQYF. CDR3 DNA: TGCGCCAGCAGAGTGGGGGGCATCTACGAGCAGTACTTC.